One sample yielded the 13 T cell receptor beta chains listed below, sequenced in a study of blood T cell repertoires in COVID-19. Libraries were prepared by immunoSEQ multiplex PCR; TCRdb keeps only in-frame clonotypes and omits some of them. Of under 350,000 clones listed, 89% are singletons. Sample: PBMCs or T cells enriched from blood (not recorded which). The receptors were gathered from an older woman who had recovered from COVID-19.

The count of this clone is one. The V call is TRBV7-9, the J call TRBJ2-3; 10 bases line up with TRBD1. The CDR3 has 16 residues. The germline CDR1 and CDR2 sequences are SEHNR and FQNEAQ (reference sequence). Trimming took 4 bases from V and 3 from J; bases not matched to a gene: 7. The CDR3 DNA reads as TGTGCCAGCAGCTCCCGGACAGGGGGATCAACAGATACGCAGTATTTT. It codes for CASSSRTGGSTDTQYF. The complete variable domain, with remaining parts taken from reference TRBV7-9 and TRBJ2-3, reads DTGVSQNPRHKITKRGQNVTFRCDPISEHNRLYWYRQTLGQGPEFLTYFQNEAQLEKSRLLSDRFSAERPKGSFSTLEIQRTEQGDSAMYLCASSSRTGGSTDTQYFGPGTRLTVL.

This clone was seen just once. The junction shows a germline mismatch at one end, possibly a read error. V is TRBV14 and J is TRBJ2-1, with 7 positions matching TRBD1. The CDR3 covers 13 residues. Germline assignment: CDR1 SGHDN and CDR2 FVKESK. CDR3: CASAGQAYTEQFF. In DNA, the CDR3 is TGTGCCAGCGCTGGACAGGCTTACACTGAGCAGTTCTTC.

The V call is TRBV7-9, the J call TRBJ2-2; D gene unclear. The CDR3 loop spans 13 amino acids. The V gene's germline CDR1 is SEHNR and CDR2 FQNEAQ (reference sequence). Deletions cut 3 bases from V and 5 bases from J, with 7 bases between. The CDR3 loop is CASSLSGTGELFF. Here the CDR3 DNA reads TGTGCCAGCAGCTTGTCAGGAACCGGGGAGCTGTTTTTT. The entire variable domain, with the rest obtained from reference TRBV7-9 and TRBJ2-2, is as follows: DTGVSQNPRHKITKRGQNVTFRCDPISEHNRLYWYRQTLGQGPEFLTYFQNEAQLEKSRLLSDRFSAERPKGSFSTLEIQRTEQGDSAMYLCASSLSGTGELFFGEGSRLTVL.

J is TRBJ2-7 and V is TRBV6-7; weak D call: TRBD2 (5 bases). TRBV6-7 is flagged as an ORF with uncertain function. The CDR3 is 19 residues long. Trimming cost V 1 base and J 2 bases, with 24 bases left between them. CDR3 DNA sequence: TGTGCCAGCAGTTACTTCTCCCACATCGGGAACCCCGCCACCTACGAGCAGTACTTC. As protein: CASSYFSHIGNPATYEQYF.

The chain has TRBV5-4 and TRBJ2-7, with 13 bases lining up with TRBD2. Germline V lookup: CDR1 SGHNT, CDR2 YYREEE (reference sequence). The CDR3 is made up of 16 amino acids. The V segment lost 0 bases and the J segment 4 bases; nucleotides outside the gene matches: 4. CDR3: CASSLGSLAGGYEQYF. As DNA, the CDR3 is TGTGCCAGCAGCTTGGGGTCACTAGCGGGGGGGTACGAGCAGTACTTC.

J is TRBJ1-6 and V is TRBV30; D remains unclear. The CDR3 is 13 residues long. Germline CDR1 reads GTSNPN; CDR2 reads SVGIG (reference sequence). Deletions cut 5 bases from V and 7 bases from J, with 12 bases between. Here the CDR3 DNA reads TGTGCCTGGGGGCCTCTAGCAAATTCACCCCTCCACTTT. This gives the protein CAWGPLANSPLHF.

V is TRBV5-1 and J is TRBJ1-1, with D unclear. Trimming cost V 6 bases and J 1 base, with 16 bases left between them. Germline loops: CDR1 SGHRS, CDR2 YFSETQ. CDR3 length: 15 amino acids. The chain's CDR3 is CASTYTPQENTEAFF. The CDR3, as DNA: TGCGCCAGCACTTATACCCCCCAGGAGAACACTGAAGCTTTCTTT.

The V call is TRBV15, the J call TRBJ2-5, with 8 positions matching TRBD2. This CDR3 has 12 amino acids. Germline CDR1 is LNHNV and CDR2 is YYDKDF (reference sequence). Trimming at V came to 7 bases and at J to 7 bases, leaving 5 bases not matched to a gene. The CDR3 loop reads CATMGLEGTQYF. The CDR3 coding sequence is TGTGCCACCATGGGACTAGAGGGGACCCAGTACTTC. Full variable domain (outside the CDR3, taken from reference TRBV15 and TRBJ2-5): DAMVIQNPRYQVTQFGKPVTLSCSQTLNHNVMYWYQQKSSQAPKLLFHYYDKDFNNEADTPDNFQSRRPNTSFCFLDIRSPGLGDTAMYLCATMGLEGTQYFGPGTRLLVL.

The rearrangement uses TRBV6-5 and TRBJ2-7, with TRBD2 matching 7 bases. In germline, CDR1 is MNHEY, CDR2 SVGAGI. The junction had 11 bases not matched to a gene; V was cut back by 6 bases and J by 3 bases. The CDR3 contains 15 residues. In DNA, the CDR3 is TGTGCCAGCAGAACCGGGCCGCGGGAGAACTACGAGCAGTACTTC. Its translation is CASRTGPRENYEQYF.

Written as DNA, the CDR3 is TGTGCCAGCAGTGAAGAGGGGGCGAGTTATGGCTACACCTTC. Translating it yields CASSEEGASYGYTF. The V and J genes are TRBV2 and TRBJ1-2, with 7 bases fitting TRBD1. CDR1 is SNHLY and CDR2 is FYNNEI in the germline V gene. V lost 1 base to trimming and J lost 5 bases; unmatched junction nucleotides: 4. The CDR3 loop spans 14 amino acids.

The V gene is TRBV7-9, the J gene TRBJ1-5, with unresolved D. The germline gives CDR1 SEHNR, CDR2 FQNEAQ (reference sequence). The CDR3 loop spans 13 amino acids. Trimming stripped 3 bases from V and 3 bases from J, with 6 bases between. DNA for the CDR3: TGTGCCAGCAGCTTGCAGGTCAATCAGCCCCAGCATTTT. Its translation is CASSLQVNQPQHF.

J is TRBJ1-2 and V is TRBV28, with D unclear. The V gene's germline CDR1 is MDHEN and CDR2 SYDVKM. V lost 3 bases to trimming and J lost 4 bases, with 15 bases between them. The CDR3 runs 15 residues. The CDR3, as DNA: TGTGCCAGCAGTTTGAGGGCGCCCAGTATCTATGGCTACACCTTC. It yields the protein CASSLRAPSIYGYTF.

Comments on this clone: Other nucleotide sequences from this sample produce the same CDR3. The chain employs TRBV5-4 and TRBJ1-3, with D uncertain. CDR1 and CDR2 from the germline V gene are SGHNT and YYREEE (reference sequence). V was cut by 0 bases and J by 0 bases, with 7 bases left in between. This CDR3 region has 15 residues. In DNA form, the CDR3 reads TGTGCCAGCAGCTTGGATTCTCTCTCTGGAAACACCATATATTTT. This translates into CASSLDSLSGNTIYF.